This section outlines one T cell receptor beta chain sequence together with its context. This entry belongs to a study of blood T cell repertoires in COVID-19. At the level of the study: The United States, Italy and Spain were the sources of the acute and convalescent COVID-19 samples. PBMCs, B-cell-depleted T cells, or T cells were the source of the cDNA or gDNA that made up the material.

After removal of 7 bases from V and 3 bases from J, the junction contained 8 bases not matched to a gene. The CDR3 runs to 15 residues. Germline V gene lookup returns CDR1 MNHEY and CDR2 SVGAGI. While infection was still active, Seattle patients were enrolled and then followed longitudinally. Per the study methods: Reference gene primers were amplified, and this amplification served to estimate nucleated cell counts. Libraries were prepared by immunoSEQ multiplex PCR; TCRdb keeps only in-frame clonotypes and omits some of them. That table gives V, J and clone size, and the DNA gave D and trimming. Among about 24,000 clones listed, approximately 91% were seen once.

The source is a man between 65 and 85 years old with COVID-19, enrolled during active disease. The specimen was peripheral blood. The chain is built from TRBV6-5 and TRBJ2-3, with 9 nucleotides matching TRBD1. The CDR3 DNA reads as TGTGCCAGCAATAAACAGGGGGCGCCTACAGATACGCAGTATTTT. This encodes CASNKQGAPTDTQYF.